A single sample is the source of the 29 T cell receptor beta chains below, sequenced in a study of blood T cell repertoires in COVID-19. The protocol was immunoSEQ multiplex PCR, while the TCRdb copy is restricted to in-frame clones and leaves out a portion. The repertoire holds approximately 500,000 clones, 70% to 90% seen once, with less than 9.5% in the top ten. Source material: peripheral blood. The receptors shown here come from a woman between 50 and 59 years old with COVID-19, enrolled during active disease.

V is TRBV27 and J is TRBJ1-2; 9 bases line up with TRBD1. Germline V gene data show CDR1 as MNHEY and CDR2 as SMNVEV (reference sequence). The V and J ends lost 4 bases and 8 bases, in that order; junction bases with no gene match: 8. This CDR3 contains 14 residues. The CDR3 DNA is TGTGCCAGCAGTTCAACAGGGGGCGCTTGGGGCTACACCTTC. Translated, it gives CASSSTGGAWGYTF.

The rearrangement links TRBV6-6 to TRBJ2-1, with 11 bases aligning to TRBD2. This CDR3 has 16 residues. V was pared by 8 bases and J by 6 bases, with 12 bases of the junction left unmatched. Germline CDR1 and CDR2: MNHNY and SVGAGI (reference sequence). In DNA form, the CDR3 reads TGTGCCAGCGATCACGCTAGCGGGGGGTCAGGCAATGAGCAGTTCTTC. This translates into CASDHASGGSGNEQFF.

This rearrangement joins TRBV19 to TRBJ2-4, with 8 bases matching TRBD1. J lost 5 bases, V lost 5 bases, and 11 bases had no gene match. Germline lookup yields CDR1 LNHDA and CDR2 SQIVND (reference sequence). This CDR3 comprises 16 residues. The CDR3 protein is CASSYRGMRGENIQYF. For the CDR3, the DNA is TGTGCCAGTAGTTACAGGGGGATGAGGGGAGAAAACATTCAGTACTTC. Full variable domain (rest looked up from reference TRBV19 and TRBJ2-4): DGGITQSPKYLFRKEGQNVTLSCEQNLNHDAMYWYRQDPGQGLRLIYYSQIVNDFQKGDIAEGYSVSREKKESFPLTVTSAQKNPTAFYLCASSYRGMRGENIQYFGAGTRLSVL.

The V gene is TRBV9, the J gene TRBJ1-2, with 8 positions matching TRBD1. Germline CDR1 and CDR2: SGDLS and YYNGEE. The CDR3 runs 15 residues. V lost 0 bases to trimming and J lost 8 bases; unmatched junction nucleotides: 9. The CDR3 nucleotides are TGTGCCAGCAGCGTAGACGACAGGGGCTTCGGGGGCTACACCTTC. It specifies CASSVDDRGFGGYTF.

The chain combines TRBV2 with TRBJ1-1; 9 bases are a match to TRBD1. The CDR3 covers 18 residues. CDR1 and CDR2 (germline): SNHLY, FYNNEI. The V segment lost 4 bases and the J segment 1 base; nucleotides outside the gene matches: 13. The CDR3 region has the DNA TGTGCCAGCAGTGGAGAGACAGGGGGGGTTTTTGGGAACACTGAAGCTTTCTTT. Translated: CASSGETGGVFGNTEAFF. Full variable domain (rest looked up from reference TRBV2 and TRBJ1-1): EPEVTQTPSHQVTQMGQEVILRCVPISNHLYFYWYRQILGQKVEFLVSFYNNEISEKSEIFDDQFSVERPDGSNFTLKIRSTKLEDSAMYFCASSGETGGVFGNTEAFFGQGTRLTVV.

The chain is built from TRBV3-1 (or the pseudogene TRBV3-2) and TRBJ1-1, with D possibly TRBD1 on 5 matching bases. Trimming removed 4 bases from V and 12 bases from J, with 24 bases in between. The CDR3 runs to 15 residues. From germline, CDR1 is LGHDT and CDR2 YNNKEL (reference sequence). The CDR3 DNA reads as TGTGCCAGCAGCCGCACCCCTAAGGGGTTCCCCCCTCCTTTCTTT. Translating gives CASSRTPKGFPPPFF.

The chain has TRBV2 and TRBJ1-2; D remains unclear. This CDR3 is 10 amino acids long. Trimming shortened V by 6 bases and J by 10 bases, and 9 bases separated the two germline ends. From germline, CDR1 is SNHLY and CDR2 FYNNEI. The CDR3: CASSSVNYTF. DNA for the CDR3: TGTGCCAGCAGCAGTGTCAACTACACCTTC.

There are a few counts of this clone. The genes are TRBV2 and TRBJ2-3; TRBD2 agrees at 11 bases. CDR3 length equals 16 residues. CDR1 is SNHLY, CDR2 FYNNEI, per germline. The V segment lost 6 bases and the J segment 2 bases; nucleotides outside the gene matches: 7. CDR3 amino acids: CASRVGLAALTDTQYF. The CDR3 coding sequence is TGTGCCAGCAGGGTGGGACTAGCGGCGCTCACAGATACGCAGTATTTT.

The chain uses TRBV12-5 and TRBJ1-1; 8 positions match TRBD1. CDR1 is LGHNT, CDR2 FRNRAP, per germline. The junction had 2 bases not matched to a gene; V was cut back by 6 bases and J by 2 bases. The CDR3 extends over 13 amino acids. The CDR3 nucleotides read TGTGCTAGTGGGGGACAGGCTAACACTGAAGCTTTCTTT. It yields the protein CASGGQANTEAFF.

This rearrangement joins TRBV29-1 to TRBJ1-1; D remains ambiguous. The CDR3 extends over 10 amino acids. Germline loops: CDR1 SQVTM, CDR2 ANQGSEA. V dropped 7 bases and J dropped 1 base, with 4 bases sitting between them. In nucleotides, the CDR3 is TGCAGCGCCGGGAACACTGAAGCTTTCTTT. Its translation is CSAGNTEAFF.

The CDR3 region has the DNA TGCGCCAGCAGTCCCAGCAGGGATCAGCCCCAGCATTTT. The encoded protein is CASSPSRDQPQHF. This chain joins TRBV4-1 and TRBJ1-5; D possibly corresponds to TRBD1 (5 bases). V gave up 6 bases and J gave up 5 bases, with 11 bases separating them. The germline V gene encodes CDR1 MGHRA and CDR2 YSYEKL. This CDR3 contains 13 residues.

The CDR3 bases are TGTGCCAGCCAAGGGGGGGGTCGGGCCTACGAGCAGTACTTC. Translated: CASQGGGRAYEQYF. The chain recombines TRBV2 with TRBJ2-7, with a tentative D call TRBD2 (7 bases). The length of the CDR3 is 14 residues. V was pared by 8 bases and J by 2 bases, with 16 bases between. The germline V gene encodes CDR1 SNHLY and CDR2 FYNNEI.

The chain uses TRBV30 and TRBJ1-1; D is unresolved. The CDR3 covers 13 residues. The V gene lost 0 bases and the J gene lost 6 bases, with 11 bases spanning the gap. CDR1 GTSNPN and CDR2 SVGIG come from the germline V gene (reference sequence). CDR3: CAWSVGPRAEAFF. In DNA form, the CDR3 reads TGTGCCTGGAGTGTCGGGCCGAGGGCTGAAGCTTTCTTT.

The gene calls are TRBV6-4 and TRBJ1-6; 9 nucleotides match TRBD1. The CDR3 length is 14 residues. V dropped 6 bases and J dropped 9; count of bases not matched to a gene: 6. Germline V gives CDR1 MRHNA, CDR2 SNTAGT. CDR3 DNA: TGTGCCAGCAGCCCAGACAGGGGGGGTTCACCCCTCCACTTT. Its translation is CASSPDRGGSPLHF.

The chain employs TRBV6-5 and TRBJ2-7; D gene ambiguous. Per the germline V gene, CDR1 is MNHEY and CDR2 is SVGAGI. This CDR3 has 13 residues. Trimming shortened V by 6 bases and J by 6 bases, and 15 bases separated the two germline ends. The CDR3 DNA reads TGTGCCAGCAGAGTCGACGGCGGTCCCGAGCAGTACTTC. Protein product: CASRVDGGPEQYF.

The CDR3 region is CASRYRDRGLKIPSGNTIYF. CDR3 DNA sequence: TGTGCCAGCAGGTACCGGGACAGGGGGCTGAAGATCCCCTCTGGAAACACCATATATTTT. This chain connects TRBV28 to TRBJ1-3; 12 nucleotides line up with TRBD1. The CDR3 extends over 20 amino acids. With V trimmed by 6 bases and J by 0 bases, 15 bases remained unmatched. Germline values: CDR1 MDHEN, CDR2 SYDVKM.

J is TRBJ2-7 and V is TRBV29-1; TRBD1 aligns across 8 bases. Germline lookup yields CDR1 SQVTM and CDR2 ANQGSEA. This CDR3 region has 15 residues. The V segment lost 5 bases and the J segment 5 bases; nucleotides outside the gene matches: 14. CDR3 bases: TGCAGCGTTCTAATCCGGCGACAGGGGTTCCACGAGCAGTACTTC. Protein product: CSVLIRRQGFHEQYF.

The chain links TRBV18 to TRBJ2-3; 8 bases are a match to TRBD2. Germline loops: CDR1 KGHSH, CDR2 LQKENI. CDR3 length equals 15 residues. The trim removed 4 bases at V and 5 bases at J, leaving 8 bases unmatched. The CDR3 DNA follows: TGTGCCAGCTCACGAACTAGCGGAGCGGAAGATACGCAGTATTTT. It translates to CASSRTSGAEDTQYF.

The chain employs TRBV5-1 and TRBJ2-5; TRBD2 aligns across 14 bases. The CDR3 consists of 16 residues. Germline V lookup: CDR1 SGHRS, CDR2 YFSETQ. The junction had 6 bases not matched to a gene; V was cut back by 4 bases and J by 4 bases. As DNA, the CDR3 is TGCGCCAGCAGCCGGCTGGGACTAGCGGGGGTAGAGACCCAGTACTTC. Amino acid sequence: CASSRLGLAGVETQYF.

The chain couples TRBV5-6 to TRBJ1-5; 9 positions agree with TRBD1. V lost 0 bases and J lost 2; bases outside the gene matches: 3. This CDR3 region has 16 residues. Germline assignment: CDR1 SGHDT and CDR2 YYEEEE. CDR3 sequence reads: CASSLGTGDGNQPQHF. CDR3 DNA: TGTGCCAGCAGCTTGGGGACAGGGGACGGCAATCAGCCCCAGCATTTT.

The chain has TRBV7-6 and TRBJ1-4; weak D call: TRBD1 (5 bases). The CDR3 runs 12 residues. V gave up 0 bases and J gave up 10 bases, with 6 bases separating them. Germline V gene sequence: CDR1 SGHVS, CDR2 FNYEAQ. The CDR3 region has the DNA TGTGCCAGCAGCTTAGCAGACAGAAAACTGTTTTTT. Its protein is CASSLADRKLFF.

This clone was seen only a few times. V is TRBV5-1 and J is TRBJ2-2; 9 bases agree with TRBD2. Germline lookup yields CDR1 SGHRS and CDR2 YFSETQ. This CDR3 contains 17 residues. Trimming took 1 base from V and 4 from J; bases not matched to a gene: 8. The CDR3 DNA reads as TGCGCCAGCAGCTTGTGGCGGACTAGCGATTCCACCGGGGAGCTGTTTTTT. Protein: CASSLWRTSDSTGELFF.

V usage is TRBV9 and J usage is TRBJ1-2, with TRBD1 matching over 8 bases. This CDR3 is built from 15 residues. Germline V CDR1 and CDR2: SGDLS, YYNGEE. J was trimmed by 8 bases and V by 3 bases; bases with no gene match: 12. The chain's CDR3 is CASSDRTGYLEGYTF. DNA for the CDR3: TGTGCCAGCAGCGACCGGACAGGGTATCTTGAGGGCTACACCTTC. The full variable domain, completed using reference TRBV9 and TRBJ1-2, is DSGVTQTPKHLITATGQRVTLRCSPRSGDLSVYWYQQSLDQGLQFLIQYYNGEERAKGNILERFSAQQFPDLHSELNLSSLELGDSALYFCASSDRTGYLEGYTFGSGTRLTVV.

This clone is a singleton in its sample. The genes are TRBV11-2 and TRBJ2-7; perhaps TRBD2 as D (5 bases). Germline V gene data show CDR1 as SGHAT and CDR2 as FQNNGV. Trimming pared 4 bases from V and 5 bases from J, leaving 24 bases between. The CDR3 has 17 amino acids. The DNA of the CDR3 is TGTGCCAGCAGCTCGCGGCCCGGGAACCCCCGTCGGGACGAGCAGTACTTC. It codes for CASSSRPGNPRRDEQYF. Variable domain in full (rest from reference TRBV11-2 and TRBJ2-7): EAGVAQSPRYKIIEKRQSVAFWCNPISGHATLYWYQQILGQGPKLLIQFQNNGVVDDSQLPKDRFSAERLKGVDSTLKIQPAKLEDSAVYLCASSSRPGNPRRDEQYFGPGTRLTVT.

This chain uses TRBV18 with TRBJ1-1; 11 nucleotides align to TRBD1. Germline V gene data show CDR1 as KGHSH and CDR2 as LQKENI. The length of the CDR3 is 17 residues. V lost 3 bases, J lost 1 base, and 7 bases stayed unmatched. The CDR3 sequence: CASSPRVDRGPNTEAFF. In DNA form, the CDR3 reads TGTGCCAGCTCACCTAGGGTGGACAGGGGGCCGAACACTGAAGCTTTCTTT.

This clone came up a few times. The chain uses TRBV4-2 and TRBJ2-2; 13 nucleotides line up with TRBD2. The V and J ends lost 0 bases and 4 bases, in that order; junction bases with no gene match: 5. The CDR3 has 18 amino acids. Germline V gene lookup returns CDR1 LGHNA and CDR2 YNFKEQ. For the CDR3, the DNA is TGTGCCAGCAGCCAAGATGCGGGACTAGCGGGGAGCACCGGGGAGCTGTTTTTT. Encoded protein: CASSQDAGLAGSTGELFF.

This chain joins TRBV11-3 and TRBJ1-1, with 8 bases lining up with TRBD1. CDR3 length: 16 amino acids. With V trimmed by 1 base and J by 8 bases, 12 bases remained unmatched. Germline V gives CDR1 SGHNT, CDR2 YENEEA. The CDR3: CASSLGTGGVGTEAFF. Here the CDR3 DNA reads TGTGCCAGCAGCTTAGGTACAGGGGGAGTAGGCACCGAAGCTTTCTTT.

The chain combines TRBV15 with TRBJ1-2, with D hard to call. V was trimmed by 3 bases and J by 6 bases, leaving 17 bases between them. The length of the CDR3 is 15 residues. Germline V gene data show CDR1 as LNHNV and CDR2 as YYDKDF (reference sequence). The DNA for the CDR3 is TGTGCCACCAGCAGGATGCCCCCCGGGGTGCATGGCTACACCTTC. This encodes CATSRMPPGVHGYTF. Full variable domain (remainder filled in from reference TRBV15 and TRBJ1-2): DAMVIQNPRYQVTQFGKPVTLSCSQTLNHNVMYWYQQKSSQAPKLLFHYYDKDFNNEADTPDNFQSRRPNTSFCFLDIRSPGLGDTAMYLCATSRMPPGVHGYTFGSGTRLTVV.

CDR3 residues: CASSIRRGVRESPLHF. The CDR3 DNA follows: TGTGCCAGTAGTATCCGGCGGGGGGTCCGAGAATCACCCCTCCACTTT. The chain joins TRBV19 to TRBJ1-6; tentatively, D is TRBD1 (5 bases). V shed 3 bases and J shed 10 bases, with 19 bases lying between them. CDR3 length: 16 amino acids. Germline V gene sequence: CDR1 LNHDA, CDR2 SQIVND (reference sequence).